This T cell receptor beta chain was recovered during a study of low-dose radiotherapy and immunotherapy resistance in tumors. As for the study in general: Participants in Cohort 2 were given 1 Gy per fraction every two weeks, for 13 Gy over 26 weeks. On an every-two-weeks schedule, patients received intravenous nivolumab 240 mg, along with ipilimumab 1 mg/kg every six weeks. Cyclophosphamide infusions of 200 mg/m2 came every two weeks, one day before radiation-immunotherapy.

Time point specified: after trial treatment. Described treatment: LDRT plus nivolumab, ipilimumab, low-dose cyclophosphamide and aspirin (RACIN trial). This clonotype came up many times. From germline, CDR1 is SQVTM and CDR2 ANQGSEA. V shed 4 bases and J shed 4 bases, with 23 bases lying between them. CDR3 length: 16 residues. TRAV- and TRBV-specific primers primed first-strand cDNA, covering alpha and beta chains. Over around 19 PCR cycles, TCRs were amplified from a constant-region primer and V-primer adapter. mRNA that had been isolated underwent amplification through in vitro transcription. MiXCR was run by TCRdb on the reads, yielding one entry per CDR3 protein. The sample includes 75,000 to 95,000 distinct CDR3 sequences, 20% to 25% of them seen just once.

Sequenced material: PBMCs, taken after low-dose radiotherapy plus immunotherapy. The source of this sequence is a female donor with ovarian cancer. This chain links TRBV29-1 with TRBJ2-7, with D perhaps matching TRBD1 (5 bases). The CDR3 loop reads CSVAPFRQSGQYEQYF. CDR3 nucleotides: TGCAGCGTTGCCCCTTTCCGACAGTCGGGCCAATACGAGCAGTACTTC.